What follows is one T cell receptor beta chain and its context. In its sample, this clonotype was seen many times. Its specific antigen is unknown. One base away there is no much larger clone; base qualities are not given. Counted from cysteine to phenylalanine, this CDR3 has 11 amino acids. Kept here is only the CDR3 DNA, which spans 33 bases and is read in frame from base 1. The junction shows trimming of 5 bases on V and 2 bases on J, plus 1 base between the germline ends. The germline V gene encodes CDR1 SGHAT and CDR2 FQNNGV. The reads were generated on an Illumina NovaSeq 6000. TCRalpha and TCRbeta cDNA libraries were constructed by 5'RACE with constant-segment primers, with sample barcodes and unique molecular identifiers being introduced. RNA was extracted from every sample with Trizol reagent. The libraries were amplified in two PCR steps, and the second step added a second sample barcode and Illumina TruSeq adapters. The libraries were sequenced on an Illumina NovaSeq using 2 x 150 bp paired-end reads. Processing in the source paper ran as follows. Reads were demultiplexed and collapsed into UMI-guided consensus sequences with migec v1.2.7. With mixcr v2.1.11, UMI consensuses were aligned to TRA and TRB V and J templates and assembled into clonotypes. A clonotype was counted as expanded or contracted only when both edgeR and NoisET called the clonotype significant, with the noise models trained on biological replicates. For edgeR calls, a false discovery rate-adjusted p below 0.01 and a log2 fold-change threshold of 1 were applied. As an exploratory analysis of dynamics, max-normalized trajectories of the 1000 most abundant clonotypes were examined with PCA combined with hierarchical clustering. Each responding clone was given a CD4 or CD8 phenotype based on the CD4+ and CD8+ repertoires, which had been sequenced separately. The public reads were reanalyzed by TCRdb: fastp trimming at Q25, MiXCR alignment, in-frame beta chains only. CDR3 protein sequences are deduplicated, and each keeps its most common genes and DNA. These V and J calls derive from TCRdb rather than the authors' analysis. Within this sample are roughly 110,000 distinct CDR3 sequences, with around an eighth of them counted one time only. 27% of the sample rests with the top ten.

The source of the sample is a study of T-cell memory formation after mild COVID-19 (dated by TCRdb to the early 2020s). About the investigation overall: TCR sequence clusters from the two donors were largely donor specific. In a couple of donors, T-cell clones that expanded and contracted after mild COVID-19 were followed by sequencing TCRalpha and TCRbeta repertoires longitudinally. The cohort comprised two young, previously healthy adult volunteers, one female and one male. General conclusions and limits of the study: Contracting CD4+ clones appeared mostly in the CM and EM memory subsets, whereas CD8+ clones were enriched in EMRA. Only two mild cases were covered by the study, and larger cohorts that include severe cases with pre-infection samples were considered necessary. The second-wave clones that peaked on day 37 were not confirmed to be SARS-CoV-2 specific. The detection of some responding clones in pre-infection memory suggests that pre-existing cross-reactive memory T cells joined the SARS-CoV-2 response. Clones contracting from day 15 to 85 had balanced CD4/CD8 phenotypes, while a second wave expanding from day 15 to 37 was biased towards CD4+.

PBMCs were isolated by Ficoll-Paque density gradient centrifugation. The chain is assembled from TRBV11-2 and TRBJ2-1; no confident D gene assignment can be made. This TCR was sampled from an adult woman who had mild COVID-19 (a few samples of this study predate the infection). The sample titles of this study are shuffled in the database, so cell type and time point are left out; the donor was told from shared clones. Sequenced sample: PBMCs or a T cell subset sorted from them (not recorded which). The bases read TGTGCCAGCAGCGCCTACAATGAGCAGTTCTTC. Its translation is CASSAYNEQFF. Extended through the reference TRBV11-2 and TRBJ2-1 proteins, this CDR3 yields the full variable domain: EAGVAQSPRYKIIEKRQSVAFWCNPISGHATLYWYQQILGQGPKLLIQFQNNGVVDDSQLPKDRFSAERLKGVDSTLKIQPAKLEDSAVYLCASSAYNEQFFGPGTRLTVL.